The rows below give T cell receptor beta chains drawn from one sample of a study of blood T cell repertoires in COVID-19. Data came from immunoSEQ multiplex PCR; TCRdb stores just in-frame clones and leaves some out. The data hold 250,000 to 300,000 clones, with 70% to 90% observed a single time. The sequencing input was peripheral blood. Receptors originate from a woman aged 25 to 45 with acute or convalescent COVID-19. Each CDR3 is given without its conserved first and last residue. The order of the fields is CDR3 protein, V gene, CDR3 length, clone size, J gene. Size is omitted from some rows. Given values are once, few, many or a class for expanded clones.

CDR3 protein: ASSLGTGARNTEAF
V gene: TRBV19
CDR3 length: 14
clone size: -
J gene: TRBJ1-1

CDR3 protein: ASSRRDRPTDTQY
V gene: TRBV11-3
CDR3 length: 13
clone size: -
J gene: TRBJ2-3

CDR3 protein: SGRGTGQQF
V gene: TRBV29-1
CDR3 length: 9
clone size: -
J gene: TRBJ2-1

CDR3 protein: ASSYRDSISYNEQF
V gene: TRBV6-2/TRBV6-3
CDR3 length: 14
clone size: -
J gene: TRBJ2-1

CDR3 protein: ASSQSGSYNEQF
V gene: TRBV14
CDR3 length: 12
clone size: -
J gene: TRBJ2-1

CDR3 protein: ASSPRQGGNEQF
V gene: TRBV9
CDR3 length: 12
clone size: -
J gene: TRBJ2-1

CDR3 protein: ASSLYLGGGDGYT
V gene: TRBV19
CDR3 length: 13
clone size: few
J gene: TRBJ1-2

CDR3 protein: ASSQLRGQEKLF
V gene: TRBV4-1
CDR3 length: 12
clone size: few
J gene: TRBJ1-4

CDR3 protein: ASSYAVPGNTGELF
V gene: TRBV6-5
CDR3 length: 14
clone size: -
J gene: TRBJ2-2

CDR3 protein: ASRRTSPDTQY
V gene: TRBV5-1
CDR3 length: 11
clone size: -
J gene: TRBJ2-3

CDR3 protein: ASSTLVVTGELF
V gene: TRBV28
CDR3 length: 12
clone size: -
J gene: TRBJ2-2

CDR3 protein: ASSSGDSLY
V gene: TRBV7-9
CDR3 length: 9
clone size: once
J gene: TRBJ1-3

CDR3 protein: ASSSRLQARGNEQF
V gene: TRBV7-6
CDR3 length: 14
clone size: -
J gene: TRBJ2-1

CDR3 protein: ACTGDSYEQY
V gene: TRBV30
CDR3 length: 10
clone size: -
J gene: TRBJ2-7

CDR3 protein: ASRTSGRGETQY
V gene: TRBV5-8
CDR3 length: 12
clone size: -
J gene: TRBJ2-5

CDR3 protein: ASSPTGGFEKLF
V gene: TRBV9
CDR3 length: 12
clone size: -
J gene: TRBJ1-4

CDR3 protein: ASSETGTAYYEQY
V gene: TRBV2
CDR3 length: 13
clone size: -
J gene: TRBJ2-7

CDR3 protein: ASSQEVLVRYNEQF
V gene: TRBV14
CDR3 length: 14
clone size: -
J gene: TRBJ2-1

CDR3 protein: ASTGGGTSSYEQY
V gene: TRBV27
CDR3 length: 13
clone size: -
J gene: TRBJ2-7

CDR3 protein: ASSSASGKAYEQY
V gene: TRBV11-2
CDR3 length: 13
clone size: -
J gene: TRBJ2-7

CDR3 protein: ASSPPSGIYEQY
V gene: TRBV18
CDR3 length: 12
clone size: -
J gene: TRBJ2-7

CDR3 protein: ASSLAGGFGTEAF
V gene: TRBV6-5
CDR3 length: 13
clone size: -
J gene: TRBJ1-1

CDR3 protein: ASGLTAFYGYT
V gene: TRBV12-5
CDR3 length: 11
clone size: few
J gene: TRBJ1-2

CDR3 protein: ASSVDPSGGTQETQY
V gene: TRBV9
CDR3 length: 15
clone size: -
J gene: TRBJ2-5

CDR3 protein: ASSRAITTYEQY
V gene: TRBV19
CDR3 length: 12
clone size: -
J gene: TRBJ2-7

CDR3 protein: ASSEALRLVNTEAF
V gene: TRBV2
CDR3 length: 14
clone size: -
J gene: TRBJ1-1

CDR3 protein: ASSVVSGAFVETQY
V gene: TRBV9
CDR3 length: 14
clone size: -
J gene: TRBJ2-5

CDR3 protein: ASQTSGNDYEQY
V gene: TRBV19
CDR3 length: 12
clone size: -
J gene: TRBJ2-7

CDR3 protein: ASSPTGTGNTIY
V gene: TRBV7-3
CDR3 length: 12
clone size: -
J gene: TRBJ1-3

CDR3 protein: ASTPYASGTSEQY
V gene: TRBV11-2
CDR3 length: 13
clone size: -
J gene: TRBJ2-7

CDR3 protein: ASSVIAGGPNNEQF
V gene: TRBV5-5
CDR3 length: 14
clone size: -
J gene: TRBJ2-1

CDR3 protein: ASSQEDRLALYNEQF
V gene: TRBV14
CDR3 length: 15
clone size: -
J gene: TRBJ2-1

CDR3 protein: ASSAGQLDNQPQH
V gene: TRBV19
CDR3 length: 13
clone size: -
J gene: TRBJ1-5

CDR3 protein: ASSLWTSGQETQY
V gene: TRBV7-9
CDR3 length: 13
clone size: -
J gene: TRBJ2-5

CDR3 protein: ASSYDGNSNQPQH
V gene: TRBV6-2/TRBV6-3
CDR3 length: 13
clone size: few
J gene: TRBJ1-5

CDR3 protein: ASSQDPGQPQH
V gene: TRBV14
CDR3 length: 11
clone size: few
J gene: TRBJ1-5

CDR3 protein: ASRLAGDGDTQY
V gene: TRBV10-1
CDR3 length: 12
clone size: few
J gene: TRBJ2-3

CDR3 protein: ASSDVAGEYNEQF
V gene: TRBV6-4
CDR3 length: 13
clone size: once
J gene: TRBJ2-1

CDR3 protein: ASSQDGREEVQY
V gene: TRBV4-3
CDR3 length: 12
clone size: -
J gene: TRBJ2-4

CDR3 protein: ASSRLDREPSYGYT
V gene: TRBV7-9
CDR3 length: 14
clone size: -
J gene: TRBJ1-2

CDR3 protein: ASSSSGSVTEAF
V gene: TRBV5-4
CDR3 length: 12
clone size: -
J gene: TRBJ1-1

CDR3 protein: ASRRTSGTLSEQY
V gene: TRBV7-2
CDR3 length: 13
clone size: -
J gene: TRBJ2-7

CDR3 protein: ASSPLGREGAETQY
V gene: TRBV7-3
CDR3 length: 14
clone size: -
J gene: TRBJ2-5

CDR3 protein: ATSAYDLGQLF
V gene: TRBV24-1
CDR3 length: 11
clone size: -
J gene: TRBJ2-2

CDR3 protein: ASSQVTPDRGYGYT
V gene: TRBV4-3
CDR3 length: 14
clone size: -
J gene: TRBJ1-2

CDR3 protein: ASSIRTGVYGYT
V gene: TRBV19
CDR3 length: 12
clone size: -
J gene: TRBJ1-2

CDR3 protein: ASSLVSGQGEKLF
V gene: TRBV7-9
CDR3 length: 13
clone size: -
J gene: TRBJ1-4

CDR3 protein: ASSQGLAGISYEQY
V gene: TRBV3-1/TRBV3-2
CDR3 length: 14
clone size: -
J gene: TRBJ2-7

CDR3 protein: ASSDSIGGSYEQY
V gene: TRBV6-5
CDR3 length: 13
clone size: -
J gene: TRBJ2-7

CDR3 protein: ASSLGPGNHYGYT
V gene: TRBV7-8
CDR3 length: 13
clone size: -
J gene: TRBJ1-2

CDR3 protein: ASSYGEQTLPYEQY
V gene: TRBV6-2/TRBV6-3
CDR3 length: 14
clone size: many
J gene: TRBJ2-7

CDR3 protein: ASSLAGGPWETQY
V gene: TRBV19
CDR3 length: 13
clone size: once
J gene: TRBJ2-5

CDR3 protein: ASSLGTGNEKLF
V gene: TRBV5-8
CDR3 length: 12
clone size: -
J gene: TRBJ1-4

CDR3 protein: ASSLRGRDTEAF
V gene: TRBV5-1
CDR3 length: 12
clone size: -
J gene: TRBJ1-1